The text below deals with one T cell receptor beta chain. The sample comes from a study of tumor-infiltrating lymphocytes in oesophageal squamous cell carcinoma. TCRdb reanalysed the PCR reads using MiXCR and keeps one entry per CDR3 protein. The sample records approximately 10,000 distinct CDR3 sequences, about 50% being singletons. The V end lost 4 bases, the J end lost 0 bases, and 10 bases lay between the germline ends. Looked up from germline, CDR1 is KGHSH and CDR2 is LQKENI. The CDR3 length is 15 residues. The TCR was taken from a female donor with esophageal squamous cell carcinoma. The chain has TRBV18 and TRBJ1-3, with D possibly being TRBD1 (6 bases). Material: esophageal tumor tissue. The CDR3 reads CASSQTGSSGNTIYF. The CDR3 DNA reads as TGTGCCAGCTCACAAACAGGGAGCTCTGGAAACACCATATATTTT. Variable domain in full (rest from reference TRBV18 and TRBJ1-3): NAGVMQNPRHLVRRRGQEARLRCSPMKGHSHVYWYRQLPEEGLKFMVYLQKENIIDESGMPKERFSAEFPKEGPSILRIQQVVRGDSAAYFCASSQTGSSGNTIYFGEGSWLTVV.